The 32 T cell receptor beta chains in this list originate from one sample, sequenced in a study of blood T cell repertoires in COVID-19. The assay was immunoSEQ multiplex PCR, and TCRdb's table has in-frame clones only and misses some. Among roughly 230,000 clones listed, nearly 90% were seen once. The specimen sequenced was peripheral blood. The source is a woman aged 55-69 years with COVID-19, enrolled during active disease.

In this sample, this clone turned up once. This chain connects TRBV3-1 (or the pseudogene TRBV3-2) to TRBJ2-2; tentatively, D is TRBD2 (5 bases). The CDR3 spans 14 residues. V was pared by 7 bases and J by 0 bases, with 9 bases between. From germline, CDR1 is LGHDT and CDR2 YNNKEL (reference sequence). CDR3 DNA: TGTGCCAGCATGGTCGGGGCGAACACCGGGGAGCTGTTTTTT. Translating it yields CASMVGANTGELFF.

The chain links TRBV7-2 to TRBJ2-7; TRBD1 agrees at 9 bases. The CDR3 totals 16 residues. V lost 2 bases and J lost 3; bases outside the gene matches: 8. Germline V gene lookup returns CDR1 SGHTA and CDR2 FQGNSA. CDR3 region: CASSLSLGQGFYEQYF. DNA for the CDR3: TGTGCCAGCAGCTTAAGCCTGGGACAGGGTTTCTACGAGCAGTACTTC.

The chain employs TRBV3-1 (or the pseudogene TRBV3-2) and TRBJ2-6; TRBD1 might be the D (6 bases). Looked up from germline, CDR1 is LGHDT and CDR2 is YNNKEL (reference sequence). The V gene lost 5 bases and the J gene lost 2 bases, with 10 bases spanning the gap. The CDR3 runs to 15 residues. The CDR3 spells CASSGWDTGANVLTF. CDR3 bases: TGTGCCAGCAGCGGATGGGACACTGGGGCCAACGTCCTGACTTTC.

This clone was seen only a few times. CDR3 protein: CASSYNRAINTEAFF. The CDR3 bases are TGCGCCAGCAGTTATAACAGGGCTATAAACACTGAAGCTTTCTTT. The chain links TRBV10-2 to TRBJ1-1, with a weak D call TRBD1 (6 bases). V lost 5 bases and J 2 bases, leaving 15 bases between the germline ends. The V gene's germline CDR1 is WSHSY and CDR2 SAAADI. The CDR3 is 15 amino acids.

The genes are TRBV7-2 and TRBJ1-2; D gene ambiguous. Germline V gives CDR1 SGHTA, CDR2 FQGNSA. V lost 1 base and J 3 bases, leaving 12 bases between the germline ends. CDR3 size: 15 residues. The CDR3 coding sequence is TGTGCCAGCAGCTTAGGGCGTAGCTCGGACTATGGCTACACCTTC. Its translation is CASSLGRSSDYGYTF.

CDR3 in DNA: TGTGCCAGCAGCTTACCCCAGGAAGAAAAACTGTTTTTT. This translates into CASSLPQEEKLFF. The chain has TRBV7-2 and TRBJ1-4, with D hard to call. Germline V gene data show CDR1 as SGHTA and CDR2 as FQGNSA. Trimming pared 2 bases from V and 8 bases from J, leaving 9 bases between. The CDR3 has 13 residues.

The chain recombines TRBV6-5 with TRBJ1-1, with a tentative D call TRBD1 (6 bases). The CDR3 is 15 amino acids. From germline, CDR1 is MNHEY and CDR2 SVGAGI. The ends were cut back, 7 bases at V and 3 bases at J, with 18 bases in the middle. The CDR3 DNA follows: TGTGCCAGCAATTCTCAGGGGAGAGAAGACACTGAAGCTTTCTTT. Translation gives CASNSQGREDTEAFF.

The rearrangement uses TRBV7-2 and TRBJ2-7; D gene ambiguous. Trimming stripped 9 bases from V and 7 bases from J, with 7 bases between. In germline, CDR1 is SGHTA, CDR2 FQGNSA. CDR3 size: 9 residues. Here the CDR3 reads CAREKEQYF. The CDR3 DNA sequence: TGTGCCAGGGAGAAGGAGCAGTACTTC.

This chain connects TRBV12-3 or TRBV12-4 to TRBJ1-4; TRBD1 might be the D (5 bases). The CDR3 contains 13 residues. Trimming cost V 0 bases and J 7 bases, with 6 bases left between them. CDR3 protein: CASSLATGEKLFF. The CDR3 DNA sequence: TGTGCCAGCAGTTTAGCTACAGGTGAAAAACTGTTTTTT.

V is TRBV9 and J is TRBJ1-6, with D uncertain. Germline CDR1 SGDLS, CDR2 YYNGEE. This CDR3 is built from 17 residues. The ends were cut back, 3 bases at V and 0 bases at J, with 13 bases in the middle. CDR3 DNA: TGTGCCAGCAGCGGCGGAGGGATGAGCTCCTATAATTCACCCCTCCACTTT. This codes for CASSGGGMSSYNSPLHF. Complete variable domain (other parts from reference TRBV9 and TRBJ1-6): DSGVTQTPKHLITATGQRVTLRCSPRSGDLSVYWYQQSLDQGLQFLIQYYNGEERAKGNILERFSAQQFPDLHSELNLSSLELGDSALYFCASSGGGMSSYNSPLHFGNGTRLTVT.

This chain links TRBV6-2 or TRBV6-3 with TRBJ1-4, with D unclear. Trimming removed 3 bases from V and 0 bases from J, with 11 bases in between. Germline-derived CDR1 and CDR2 are MNHEY and SVGEGT. This CDR3 is built from 16 residues. The CDR3 nucleotides are TGTGCCAGCAGTTATGGGAGGCCGGCAACTAATGAAAAACTGTTTTTT. Amino acids: CASSYGRPATNEKLFF.

The rearrangement uses TRBV19 and TRBJ1-1; tentatively, D is TRBD1 (6 bases). V was cut by 2 bases and J by 2 bases, with 12 bases left in between. This CDR3 is 15 amino acids long. Germline CDR1 is LNHDA and CDR2 is SQIVND (reference sequence). CDR3 coding DNA: TGTGCCAGTAGTATATTAGACAGGAGAAACACTGAAGCTTTCTTT. It is translated as CASSILDRRNTEAFF. Complete variable domain (other parts from reference TRBV19 and TRBJ1-1): DGGITQSPKYLFRKEGQNVTLSCEQNLNHDAMYWYRQDPGQGLRLIYYSQIVNDFQKGDIAEGYSVSREKKESFPLTVTSAQKNPTAFYLCASSILDRRNTEAFFGQGTRLTVV.

CDR3 in amino acids: CASSSGLVGTGELFF. The CDR3 DNA reads TGTGCCAGCTCATCCGGACTAGTAGGCACCGGGGAGCTGTTTTTT. The V call is TRBV18, the J call TRBJ2-2; TRBD2 matches 7 bases. The CDR3 extends over 15 amino acids. Trimming at V came to 5 bases and at J to 4 bases, leaving 7 bases not matched to a gene. CDR1 is KGHSH, CDR2 LQKENI, per germline. Filled out from reference TRBV18 and TRBJ2-2, the complete variable domain reads NAGVMQNPRHLVRRRGQEARLRCSPMKGHSHVYWYRQLPEEGLKFMVYLQKENIIDESGMPKERFSAEFPKEGPSILRIQQVVRGDSAAYFCASSSGLVGTGELFFGEGSRLTVL.

This clone was observed a few times. Sequence at one end of the junction differs from germline and may be a read error. V is TRBV7-2 and J is TRBJ1-2; 8 bases fit TRBD1. Germline lookup yields CDR1 SGHTA and CDR2 FQGNSA. CDR3 length: 15 amino acids. CDR3 bases: TGTGCCAGCAGCTCCAAGACAGGGGACGCCACCCTCAGGCACTTC. Protein sequence: CASSSKTGDATLRHF.

The chain employs TRBV15 and TRBJ1-1; maybe TRBD1 (6 bases). V shed 7 bases and J shed 1 base, with 10 bases lying between them. CDR3 length: 13 amino acids. Germline V gene data show CDR1 as LNHNV and CDR2 as YYDKDF (reference sequence). In DNA, the CDR3 is TGTGCCACCACCGGGACAAGGAACACTGAAGCTTTCTTT. Amino acid sequence: CATTGTRNTEAFF. Complete variable domain (other parts from reference TRBV15 and TRBJ1-1): DAMVIQNPRYQVTQFGKPVTLSCSQTLNHNVMYWYQQKSSQAPKLLFHYYDKDFNNEADTPDNFQSRRPNTSFCFLDIRSPGLGDTAMYLCATTGTRNTEAFFGQGTRLTVV.

The chain combines TRBV9 with TRBJ2-1; 8 bases line up with TRBD2. The germline CDR1 and CDR2 sequences are SGDLS and YYNGEE. The CDR3 consists of 15 residues. V trimming: 4 bases; J trimming: 1 base; junction bases outside the gene matches: 4. The CDR3 region has the DNA TGTGCCAGCAGCCCCCCGGGAGGGTCCTACAATGAGCAGTTCTTC. Amino acids: CASSPPGGSYNEQFF.

The chain has TRBV27 and TRBJ1-2; no definite D call. V was pared by 3 bases and J by 3 bases, with 11 bases between. This CDR3 comprises 14 residues. CDR1 and CDR2 (germline): MNHEY, SMNVEV (reference sequence). The CDR3 here is CASSFAGKDYGYTF. CDR3 nucleotides: TGTGCCAGCAGTTTCGCGGGGAAGGACTATGGCTACACCTTC.

The V gene is TRBV7-3, the J gene TRBJ2-3; D is perhaps TRBD1 (7 bases). Trimming left V 4 bases short and J 8 bases short, with 13 bases between. In germline, CDR1 is SGHTA, CDR2 FQGTGA. The CDR3 is 13 amino acids. This CDR3 is CASSSQGGTTQYF. CDR3 bases: TGTGCCAGCAGCTCTCAGGGGGGTACTACGCAGTATTTT.

The chain links TRBV6-2 or TRBV6-3 to TRBJ2-7; TRBD1 aligns across 12 bases. The length of the CDR3 is 15 residues. The germline V gene has CDR1 MNHEY and CDR2 SVGEGT. V was pared by 6 bases and J by 7 bases, with 10 bases of the junction left unmatched. The CDR3 DNA sequence: TGTGCCAGCAGCCCCCCGGGACAGGGGGCTAGAGAGCAGTACTTC. Its protein is CASSPPGQGAREQYF.

The chain recombines TRBV9 with TRBJ2-3; D gene ambiguous. The CDR3 extends over 15 amino acids. The germline V gene has CDR1 SGDLS and CDR2 YYNGEE. Trimming took off 4 bases at V and 4 bases at J, with 16 bases between the two ends. The CDR3 DNA reads TGTGCCAGCAGCCACCCCTTCGGGTTCCCAGATACGCAGTATTTT. Translating it yields CASSHPFGFPDTQYF.

This rearrangement joins TRBV29-1 to TRBJ1-2, with 9 bases fitting TRBD1. This CDR3 contains 13 residues. V lost 8 bases to trimming and J lost 4 bases; unmatched junction nucleotides: 8. Germline CDR1 is SQVTM and CDR2 is ANQGSEA. In DNA, the CDR3 is TGCAGCTTCCTTGGGACAGGGAGCTATGGCTACACCTTC. Amino acid sequence: CSFLGTGSYGYTF.

This chain uses TRBV7-9 with TRBJ2-2, with TRBD1 matching 12 bases. V was pared by 2 bases and J by 1 base, with 8 bases of the junction left unmatched. Germline V gene data show CDR1 as SEHNR and CDR2 as FQNEAQ (reference sequence). The length of the CDR3 is 19 residues. As DNA, the CDR3 is TGTGCCAGCAGCTTACGTGGGACAGGGGGCGCCGGGAACACCGGGGAGCTGTTTTTT. This sequence encodes CASSLRGTGGAGNTGELFF.

Points on this clone: One junction end disagrees with the germline gene, perhaps due to a read error. The chain combines TRBV7-2 with TRBJ1-1; D remains unclear. The CDR3 sequence is 14 residues long. From germline, CDR1 is SGHTA and CDR2 FQGNSA. CDR3 region: CASSPAGLKTEAFF. CDR3 sequence (DNA): TGTGCCAGCAGCCCCGCGGGGTTGAAAACTGAAGCTTTCTTT.

V and J are TRBV29-1 and TRBJ1-2, with a possible D match to TRBD1 (6 bases). Germline V gene sequence: CDR1 SQVTM, CDR2 ANQGSEA. V was cut by 1 base and J by 10 bases, with 13 bases left in between. CDR3 length equals 12 residues. The CDR3 region is CSVEASPGDYTF. The CDR3 bases are TGCAGCGTTGAAGCATCCCCAGGGGACTACACCTTC. The full variable domain, its missing parts supplied by reference TRBV29-1 and TRBJ1-2, is SAVISQKPSRDICQRGTSLTIQCQVDSQVTMMFWYRQQPGQSLTLIATANQGSEATYESGFVIDKFPISRPNLTFSTLTVSNMSPEDSSIYLCSVEASPGDYTFGSGTRLTVV.

The chain combines TRBV20-1 with TRBJ2-7; 8 positions match TRBD1. V lost 3 bases and J lost 0; bases outside the gene matches: 4. The V gene's germline CDR1 is DFQATT and CDR2 SNEGSKA (reference sequence). The CDR3 covers 14 residues. The chain's CDR3 is CSASRDRYSYEQYF. The CDR3 DNA is TGCAGTGCTAGTAGGGACAGGTACTCCTACGAGCAGTACTTC.

The V gene is TRBV9, the J gene TRBJ1-2; 7 bases match TRBD1. The CDR3 sequence is 15 residues long. CDR1 is SGDLS and CDR2 is YYNGEE in the germline V gene. J gave up 2 bases and V 0 bases, and 4 bases lay outside the gene matches. This CDR3 is CASSVAPDRNYGYTF. The CDR3 DNA reads as TGTGCCAGCAGCGTAGCACCGGACAGGAACTATGGCTACACCTTC. Full variable domain (remainder filled in from reference TRBV9 and TRBJ1-2): DSGVTQTPKHLITATGQRVTLRCSPRSGDLSVYWYQQSLDQGLQFLIQYYNGEERAKGNILERFSAQQFPDLHSELNLSSLELGDSALYFCASSVAPDRNYGYTFGSGTRLTVV.

The chain combines TRBV18 with TRBJ1-1, with 7 bases that match TRBD1. The CDR3 is made up of 14 amino acids. Germline V gene sequence: CDR1 KGHSH, CDR2 LQKENI. J was trimmed by 7 bases and V by 4 bases; bases with no gene match: 9. The CDR3 sequence: CASSLGQDFGEAFF. The CDR3 nucleotides are TGTGCCAGCTCACTAGGACAGGACTTCGGTGAAGCTTTCTTT. The full variable domain, with the rest looked up from reference TRBV18 and TRBJ1-1, is NAGVMQNPRHLVRRRGQEARLRCSPMKGHSHVYWYRQLPEEGLKFMVYLQKENIIDESGMPKERFSAEFPKEGPSILRIQQVVRGDSAAYFCASSLGQDFGEAFFGQGTRLTVV.

This chain links TRBV3-1 (or the pseudogene TRBV3-2) with TRBJ2-1; 7 nucleotides line up with TRBD1. Trimming cost V 4 bases and J 4 bases; bases outside gene matches: 1. This CDR3 has 13 amino acids. Germline V gene data show CDR1 as LGHDT and CDR2 as YNNKEL (reference sequence). The CDR3 coding sequence is TGTGCCAGCAGCCCGGACAGGTACAATGAGCAGTTCTTC. Amino acid sequence: CASSPDRYNEQFF.

The chain is built from TRBV5-1 and TRBJ1-1; D is uncertain. Germline values: CDR1 SGHRS, CDR2 YFSETQ. V lost 1 base and J lost 0, with 10 bases in between. The CDR3 runs 15 residues. The CDR3 region has the DNA TGCGCCAGCAGCTTGAGCGCGGTAATGAACACTGAAGCTTTCTTT. This codes for CASSLSAVMNTEAFF.

The V gene is TRBV5-1, the J gene TRBJ2-7; 8 bases are a match to TRBD1. After removal of 4 bases from V and 1 base from J, the junction contained 10 bases not matched to a gene. The germline V gene has CDR1 SGHRS and CDR2 YFSETQ. This CDR3 is 16 amino acids long. The CDR3 reads CASSPRQGSLSYEQYF. The CDR3 DNA reads TGCGCCAGCAGCCCAAGACAGGGGTCTTTATCCTACGAGCAGTACTTC. The complete variable domain, with remaining parts taken from reference TRBV5-1 and TRBJ2-7, reads KAGVTQTPRYLIKTRGQQVTLSCSPISGHRSVSWYQQTPGQGLQFLFEYFSETQRNKGNFPGRFSGRQFSNSRSEMNVSTLELGDSALYLCASSPRQGSLSYEQYFGPGTRLTVT.

DNA of the CDR3: TGTGCCAGCAGCCAGACTAGCGGGGGAGCTCGGCCAAACATTCAGTACTTC. It specifies CASSQTSGGARPNIQYF. The J gene is TRBJ2-4, the V gene TRBV6-2 or TRBV6-3; TRBD2 matches 12 bases. CDR1 and CDR2 (germline): MNHEY, SVGEGT. The CDR3 extends over 17 amino acids. Losses at the gene ends were 6 bases for V and 6 bases for J; bases not matched to a gene: 12.

The chain uses TRBV5-1 and TRBJ2-1, with TRBD2 matching 10 bases. This CDR3 has 14 amino acids. Losses at the gene ends were 6 bases for V and 4 bases for J; bases not matched to a gene: 4. Germline V gene sequence: CDR1 SGHRS, CDR2 YFSETQ. Here the CDR3 reads CASTSGGAYNEQFF. The CDR3, as DNA: TGCGCCAGCACCAGCGGGGGGGCTTACAATGAGCAGTTCTTC.